The present T cell receptor beta chain was sequenced within a study of OX40 agonist ivuxolimab in advanced cancers. Some background on the complete study: Ivuxolimab was a fully human IgG2 agonistic monoclonal antibody targeting the costimulatory receptor OX40 (CD134). Peripheral TCRbeta sequencing was intended to test whether TCR sequence diversity was altered and clonal T-cell expansion was caused by ivuxolimab. Among the 52 dose-escalation patients, some 20 had hepatocellular carcinoma, about 15 melanoma, 9 renal cell carcinoma and 9 head and neck cancer. Intravenous ivuxolimab was administered to patients every 2 weeks at six dose levels: 0.01, 0.1, 0.3, 1.5, 3 and 10 mg/kg. Patients were allowed to have had prior anti-PD-1, anti-PD-L1 or anti-CTLA-4 therapy, and around 40% of the dose-escalation patients had previously received checkpoint inhibitors. Partial responses occurred in three dose-escalation patients: two with cutaneous melanoma and one with hepatocellular carcinoma. The paper covers the monotherapy dose-escalation part of the phase I ivuxolimab trial, which included N of about 56 patients. In the dose-escalation cohort, 82.7% of patients were male, and the mean age was around 60 years, with a range of 23 to 79. Findings and caveats that apply to the study as a whole: Which antigens the clonally expanded peripheral T cells were specific for was not determined. Low levels of normalized T-cell clonal expansion were also seen in some patients who did not respond. After ivuxolimab, more expanded clones were found on average in CD8+ T cells than in CD4+ T cells. At doses of 0.1 to 3.0 mg/kg, clonal expansion of both CD4+ and CD8+ blood T cells was observed from baseline to week 6. In the 0.1-3.0 mg/kg groups, partial responders had among the lowest normalized peripheral clonal expansion, particularly in CD8+ T cells.

The trial excluded patients who had a history of autoimmune disease or were on systemic immunosuppression. Peripheral blood for TCR sequencing was collected from all dose cohorts at baseline, on cycle 4 day 1, and on cycle 7 day 1. The samples were drawn from a first-in-human, open-label, multicenter phase I dose-escalation trial of ivuxolimab. Adults with locally advanced or metastatic melanoma, renal cell, hepatocellular, or head and neck squamous cell carcinoma were enrolled in the trial. CD4+ and CD8+ T cells were sorted separately from peripheral blood before TCR sequencing. Taken from the germline V gene (reference sequence), the CDR1 and CDR2 loops are LNHDA and SQIVND. Inclusive of the bounding cysteine and phenylalanine, the CDR3 is 14 residues long. CDR3 DNA is the only sequence kept; it has 42 bases, read in frame from the first base. V ends up 6 bases short and J 7 bases short, with an unmatched junction base count of 5.

On this clone itself: No cognate antigen has been identified for it. No much larger clone is present one base from it, and per-base qualities are unavailable.

To sequence the TCRbeta CDR3 region, genomic DNA was isolated from the sorted cells. TCRbeta CDR3 regions were sequenced using the immunoSEQ Assay. The immuneACCESS repertoire file appears here via TCRdb, limited to in-frame rearrangements. These files lack a portion of the clones; in checked studies, under half of the deficit traces to unresolved V genes, and the cause of the others is not known. This sample lists about 64,000 clones; more than 80% were detected once. About 2.5% of the sample is held by the ten biggest clonotypes. The chain uses TRBV19 and TRBJ1-6; TRBD1 agrees with 8 junctional bases. The TCR originated in an adult with an advanced solid tumor such as melanoma, head and neck, liver or kidney cancer. Sample: CD4+ or CD8+ T cells sorted from blood, taken in a trial of the OX40 agonist ivuxolimab. The CDR3 has the sequence CASRTGQDNSPLHF. The DNA sequence is as follows: TGTGCCAGTAGGACGGGACAGGACAATTCACCCCTCCACTTT.